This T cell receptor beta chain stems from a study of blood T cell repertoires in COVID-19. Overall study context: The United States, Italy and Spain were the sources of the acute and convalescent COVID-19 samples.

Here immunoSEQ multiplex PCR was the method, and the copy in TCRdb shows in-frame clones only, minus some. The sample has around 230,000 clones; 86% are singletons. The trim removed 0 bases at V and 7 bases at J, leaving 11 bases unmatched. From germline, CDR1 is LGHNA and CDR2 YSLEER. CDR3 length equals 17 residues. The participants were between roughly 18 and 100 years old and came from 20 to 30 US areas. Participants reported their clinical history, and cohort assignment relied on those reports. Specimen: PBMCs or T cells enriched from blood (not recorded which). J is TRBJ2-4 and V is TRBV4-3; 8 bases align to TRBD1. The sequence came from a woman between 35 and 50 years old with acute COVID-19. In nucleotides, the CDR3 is TGCGCCAGCAGCCAAGAGTACGGGGCAGGGGGCCGGAACATTCAGTACTTC. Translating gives CASSQEYGAGGRNIQYF.